The 17 T cell receptor beta chains presented below share a single source sample, sequenced in a study of molecular identifiers for immune sequencing clone quantification. A single record per CDR3 protein comes from TCRdb applying MiXCR to the PCR reads. Altogether fewer than 70,000 distinct CDR3 sequences are present, less than 20% being singletons, with the ten largest covering approximately 1.5%. The sample consisted of naive CD8+ T cells from blood, with Jurkat cell RNA spiked in. Subset meaning: FACS-sorted CD8+CD4-CCR7+CD45RA+ naive T cells. The receptors stem from a human donor in good health. Some libraries in this study had Jurkat cell RNA spiked in.

This clonotype was counted ten times or more. The chain joins TRBV20-1 to TRBJ2-7; tentative D call: TRBD1 (6 bases). This CDR3 is 13 amino acids long. V lost 5 bases and J 4 bases, leaving 15 bases between the germline ends. CDR1 DFQATT and CDR2 SNEGSKA come from the germline V gene (reference sequence). The CDR3 region is CSAPRQERYEQYF. CDR3 in DNA: TGCAGTGCTCCTAGACAGGAAAGGTACGAGCAGTACTTC.

The V call is TRBV7-9, the J call TRBJ2-7; D gene ambiguous. V was pared by 3 bases and J by 6 bases, with 12 bases between. The CDR3 covers 13 residues. Germline CDR1 is SEHNR and CDR2 is FQNEAQ (reference sequence). The CDR3 bases are TGTGCCAGCAGCTTCCAGGTCGGTGGCGAGCAGTACTTC. Amino acid sequence: CASSFQVGGEQYF.

The table lists this clonotype with many counts. The chain carries TRBV28 and TRBJ2-3, with D maybe TRBD1 (5 bases). V was clipped by 5 bases and J by 4 bases, with 25 bases between them. The length of the CDR3 is 18 residues. Germline CDR1 is MDHEN and CDR2 is SYDVKM. DNA for the CDR3: TGTGCCAGCAGTCAAGGGTACCGACAGACCAGGCGCCCAGATACGCAGTATTTT. Translated: CASSQGYRQTRRPDTQYF.

Turning to this clonotype: A much larger clone lies one base from this, so it may be a read error. The chain carries TRBV7-8 and TRBJ2-1; TRBD2 matches at 11 bases. Germline values: CDR1 SGHVS, CDR2 FQNEAQ. The CDR3 contains 17 residues. The CDR3 sequence is CAGSFQLAGVVYNEQFF. CDR3 DNA sequence: TGTGCCGGCAGCTTCCAACTAGCGGGAGTAGTCTACAATGAGCAGTTCTTC.

A remark on this clonotype: This likely comes from a read error, as the CDR3 has no conserved phenylalanine or tryptophan at its end. The limits of the CDR3 on the DNA are not certain, so only TCRdb's listed CDR3 is given. The chain joins TRBV13 to TRBJ1-4; whether TRBD1, the table's D call, matches the DNA was not checked. The CDR3 is made up of 16 amino acids, end residues included. Germline assignment: CDR1 PRHDT and CDR2 FYEKMQ (reference sequence). The CDR3 here is CASSFKPGQGGEKLSS.

This clonotype was counted ten times or more. The chain's CDR3 is CASSYSITSGGYEQYF. The CDR3 bases are TGTGCCAGCAGTTACTCGATTACTAGCGGAGGTTACGAGCAGTACTTC. The chain links TRBV6-5 to TRBJ2-7; TRBD2 aligns across 8 bases. J gave up 4 bases and V 0 bases, and 8 bases lay outside the gene matches. The germline V gene encodes CDR1 MNHEY and CDR2 SVGAGI. The CDR3 is 16 amino acids.

This clonotype was seen ten or more times. The V gene is TRBV28, the J gene TRBJ2-3, with TRBD2 matching 9 bases. The germline V gene encodes CDR1 MDHEN and CDR2 SYDVKM. V shed 6 bases, J shed 5 bases, and the junction held 6 bases outside the gene matches. The CDR3 is 14 amino acids. The CDR3 loop reads CASSTLAGKDTQYF. CDR3 DNA sequence: TGTGCCAGCAGCACCCTAGCGGGAAAAGATACGCAGTATTTT.

J is TRBJ2-7 and V is TRBV19; D tentatively fits TRBD1 or TRBD2 (5 bases each). V was trimmed by 5 bases and J by 4 bases, leaving 15 bases between them. CDR3 size: 14 residues. Germline V gene data show CDR1 as LNHDA and CDR2 as SQIVND (reference sequence). CDR3 region: CASSGAGAEYEQYF. DNA for the CDR3: TGTGCCAGTAGTGGGGCTGGAGCGGAATACGAGCAGTACTTC.

On this clonotype itself: Given a much more abundant clone one base away, this may be a read error. The rearrangement joins TRBV27 to TRBJ2-7, with 8 bases fitting TRBD2. The V segment lost 4 bases and the J segment 6 bases; nucleotides outside the gene matches: 8. From germline, CDR1 is MNHEY and CDR2 SMNVEV (reference sequence). This CDR3 has 14 amino acids. CDR3 in DNA: TGTGCCAGCAGTTCGGGAGGGGGGGGCCGCGAGCAGTACTTC. As protein: CASSSGGGGREQYF.

This clonotype was picked up many times. The chain has TRBV4-1 and TRBJ1-6; D gene uncertain. The germline V gene encodes CDR1 MGHRA and CDR2 YSYEKL. V was trimmed by 4 bases and J by 7 bases, leaving 14 bases between them. The CDR3 contains 15 residues. The CDR3 here is CASSPRDTINSPLHF. In DNA, the CDR3 is TGCGCCAGCAGCCCCCGAGACACCATAAATTCACCCCTCCACTTT.

In this sample, this clonotype turned up many times. The chain is built from TRBV6-2 or TRBV6-3 and TRBJ1-1; 9 bases are a match to TRBD1. The germline V gene has CDR1 MNHEY and CDR2 SVGEGT. The junction had 7 bases not matched to a gene; V was cut back by 5 bases and J by 0 bases. The CDR3 sequence is 16 residues long. The CDR3: CASSQWTGAMNTEAFF. CDR3 DNA: TGTGCCAGCAGTCAATGGACAGGGGCAATGAACACTGAAGCTTTCTTT.

Concerning this clonotype itself: Just one base apart from a much larger clone, this may be a read error. The chain joins TRBV19 to TRBJ1-2; TRBD1 matches 7 bases. Germline V gene sequence: CDR1 LNHDA, CDR2 SQIVND (reference sequence). CDR3 length equals 15 residues. The J segment lost 4 bases and the V segment lost 5 bases, leaving 10 bases of the junction unmatched. The CDR3 loop reads CASSHGQAPIYGYTF. DNA of the CDR3: TGTGCCAGTAGTCACGGACAGGCTCCCATCTATGGCTACACCTTC.

As concerns this clonotype: At one of its ends the junction is not consistent with the germline gene, which may arise from a read error. V is TRBV3-1 and J is TRBJ2-5; TRBD2 is a possible D gene (5 bases). The CDR3 covers 15 residues. Germline CDR1 is LGHDT and CDR2 is YNNKEL (reference sequence). The CDR3 DNA sequence: TGTGCCAGCAGCCAAGGATTTGCGGGCCAAGCGACCCAGTACTTC. Its protein product is CASSQGFAGQATQYF.

This clonotype appeared many times. The rearrangement links TRBV4-1 to TRBJ2-3; D may correspond to TRBD1 or TRBD2 (6 bases each). Trimming left V 4 bases short and J 5 bases short, with 31 bases between. From germline, CDR1 is MGHRA and CDR2 YSYEKL. The CDR3 contains 20 residues. The CDR3 protein is CASSPKGGLLRREEVDTQYF. Written as DNA, the CDR3 is TGCGCCAGCAGCCCAAAGGGGGGTCTTCTAAGAAGGGAAGAGGTAGATACGCAGTATTTT.

There are many counts of this clonotype. The CDR3 protein is CASSLRTGGEILAKNIQYF. CDR3 in DNA: TGTGCCAGCAGTTTACGGACAGGAGGGGAGATACTAGCCAAAAACATTCAGTACTTC. The chain recombines TRBV28 with TRBJ2-4; TRBD1 might be the D (7 bases). This CDR3 has 19 amino acids. Germline-derived CDR1 and CDR2 are MDHEN and SYDVKM. V shed 2 bases and J shed 0 bases, with 20 bases lying between them.

This clonotype was found a few times. The CDR3 region has the DNA TGTGCCAGCAGTTCATTAGCGGGTCCGAACACCGGGGAGCTGTTTTTT. This codes for CASSSLAGPNTGELFF. The chain links TRBV7-7 to TRBJ2-2, with 7 positions matching TRBD2. V was pared by 6 bases and J by 0 bases, with 7 bases of the junction left unmatched. The CDR3 consists of 16 residues. Germline values: CDR1 SSHAT, CDR2 FNYEAQ (reference sequence).

With respect to this clonotype: A much larger clone is a single base away; this may be a read error. The CDR3 DNA follows: TGTGCCACCAGCACCAGGGCGTACAATGAAGCTTTCTTT. Translating gives CATSTRAYNEAFF. The chain employs TRBV15 and TRBJ1-1; the D gene is possibly TRBD1 (5 bases). Trimming removed 4 bases from V and 7 bases from J, with 13 bases in between. Germline CDR1 is LNHNV and CDR2 is YYDKDF (reference sequence). This CDR3 is 13 amino acids long.